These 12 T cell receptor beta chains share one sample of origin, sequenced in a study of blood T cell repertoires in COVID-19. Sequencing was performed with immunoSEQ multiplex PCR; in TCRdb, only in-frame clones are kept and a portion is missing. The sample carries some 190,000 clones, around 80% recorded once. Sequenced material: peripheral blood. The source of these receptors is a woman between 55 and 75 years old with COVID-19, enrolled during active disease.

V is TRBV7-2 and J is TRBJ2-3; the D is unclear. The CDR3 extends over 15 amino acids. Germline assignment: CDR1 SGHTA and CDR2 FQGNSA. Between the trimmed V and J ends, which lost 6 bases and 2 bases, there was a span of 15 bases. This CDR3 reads CASRREARFTDTQYF. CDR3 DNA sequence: TGTGCCAGCAGGAGAGAGGCCCGCTTCACAGATACGCAGTATTTT.

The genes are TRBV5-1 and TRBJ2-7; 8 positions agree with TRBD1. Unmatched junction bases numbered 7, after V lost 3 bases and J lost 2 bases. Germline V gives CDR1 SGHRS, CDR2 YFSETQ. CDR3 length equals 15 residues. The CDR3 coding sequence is TGCGCCAGCAGCTGGGACGGGACAGGCGCCTACGAGCAGTACGTC. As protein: CASSWDGTGAYEQYV.

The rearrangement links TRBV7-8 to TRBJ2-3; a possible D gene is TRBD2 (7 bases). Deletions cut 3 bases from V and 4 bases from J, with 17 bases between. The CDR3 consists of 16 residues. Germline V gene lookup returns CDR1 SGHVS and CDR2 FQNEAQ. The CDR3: CASSLGGGPPPDTQYF. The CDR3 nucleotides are TGTGCCAGCAGCTTGGGAGGGGGGCCCCCCCCAGATACGCAGTATTTT.

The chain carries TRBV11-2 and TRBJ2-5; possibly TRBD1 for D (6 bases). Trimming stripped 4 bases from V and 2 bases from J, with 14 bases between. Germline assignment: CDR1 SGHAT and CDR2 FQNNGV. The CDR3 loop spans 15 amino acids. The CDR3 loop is CASSSHGTSQETQYF. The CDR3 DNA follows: TGTGCCAGCAGCTCCCATGGGACATCTCAAGAGACCCAGTACTTC. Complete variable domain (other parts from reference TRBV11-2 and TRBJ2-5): EAGVAQSPRYKIIEKRQSVAFWCNPISGHATLYWYQQILGQGPKLLIQFQNNGVVDDSQLPKDRFSAERLKGVDSTLKIQPAKLEDSAVYLCASSSHGTSQETQYFGPGTRLLVL.

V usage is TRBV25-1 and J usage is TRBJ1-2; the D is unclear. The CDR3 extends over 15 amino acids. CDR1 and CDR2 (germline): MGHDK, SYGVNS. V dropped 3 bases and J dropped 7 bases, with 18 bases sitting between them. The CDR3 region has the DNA TGTGCCAGCAGTGATGGTAACTTGAGGTCTCGTGGCTACACCTTC. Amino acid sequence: CASSDGNLRSRGYTF.

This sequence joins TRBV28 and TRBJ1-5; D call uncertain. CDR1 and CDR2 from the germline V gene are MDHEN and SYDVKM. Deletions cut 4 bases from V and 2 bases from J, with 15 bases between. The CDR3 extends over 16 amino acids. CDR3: CASSWMGALGNQPQHF. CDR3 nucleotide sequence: TGTGCCAGCAGTTGGATGGGCGCACTTGGCAATCAGCCCCAGCATTTT.

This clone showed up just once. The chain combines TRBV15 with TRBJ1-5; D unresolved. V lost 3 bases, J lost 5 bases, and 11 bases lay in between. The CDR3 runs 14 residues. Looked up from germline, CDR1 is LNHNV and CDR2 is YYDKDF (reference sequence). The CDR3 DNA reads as TGTGCCACCAGCAGTGAGGGTTGGGATCAGCCCCAGCATTTT. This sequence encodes CATSSEGWDQPQHF. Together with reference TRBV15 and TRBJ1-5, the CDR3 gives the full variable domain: DAMVIQNPRYQVTQFGKPVTLSCSQTLNHNVMYWYQQKSSQAPKLLFHYYDKDFNNEADTPDNFQSRRPNTSFCFLDIRSPGLGDTAMYLCATSSEGWDQPQHFGDGTRLSIL.

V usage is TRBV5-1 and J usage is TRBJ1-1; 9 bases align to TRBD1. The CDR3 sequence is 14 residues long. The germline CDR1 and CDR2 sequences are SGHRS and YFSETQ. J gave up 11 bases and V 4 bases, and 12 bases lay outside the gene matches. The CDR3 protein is CASSPGTGSPLAFF. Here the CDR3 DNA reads TGCGCCAGCAGCCCGGGGACAGGGTCTCCTCTCGCTTTCTTT.

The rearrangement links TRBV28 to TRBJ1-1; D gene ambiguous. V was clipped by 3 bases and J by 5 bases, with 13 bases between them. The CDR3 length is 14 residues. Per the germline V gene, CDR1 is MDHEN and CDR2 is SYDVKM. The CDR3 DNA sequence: TGTGCCAGCAGTTTGGGCCCGATACTTACTGAAGCTTTCTTT. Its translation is CASSLGPILTEAFF. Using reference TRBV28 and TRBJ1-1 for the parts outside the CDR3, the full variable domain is DVKVTQSSRYLVKRTGEKVFLECVQDMDHENMFWYRQDPGLGLRLIYFSYDVKMKEKGDIPEGYSVSREKKERFSLILESASTNQTSMYLCASSLGPILTEAFFGQGTRLTVV.

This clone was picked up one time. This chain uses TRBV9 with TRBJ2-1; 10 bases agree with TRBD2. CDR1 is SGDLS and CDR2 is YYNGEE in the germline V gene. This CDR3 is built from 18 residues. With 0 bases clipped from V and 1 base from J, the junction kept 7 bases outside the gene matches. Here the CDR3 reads CASSVVGSGGASYNEQFF. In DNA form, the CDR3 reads TGTGCCAGCAGCGTAGTGGGAAGCGGGGGGGCTTCCTACAATGAGCAGTTCTTC. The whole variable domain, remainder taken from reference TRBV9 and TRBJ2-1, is DSGVTQTPKHLITATGQRVTLRCSPRSGDLSVYWYQQSLDQGLQFLIQYYNGEERAKGNILERFSAQQFPDLHSELNLSSLELGDSALYFCASSVVGSGGASYNEQFFGPGTRLTVL.

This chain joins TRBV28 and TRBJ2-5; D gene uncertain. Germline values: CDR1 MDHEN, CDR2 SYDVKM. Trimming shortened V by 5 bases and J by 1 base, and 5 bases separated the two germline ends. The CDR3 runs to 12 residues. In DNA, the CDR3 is TGTGCCAGCAGTCCCCGCCAAGAGACCCAGTACTTC. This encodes CASSPRQETQYF.

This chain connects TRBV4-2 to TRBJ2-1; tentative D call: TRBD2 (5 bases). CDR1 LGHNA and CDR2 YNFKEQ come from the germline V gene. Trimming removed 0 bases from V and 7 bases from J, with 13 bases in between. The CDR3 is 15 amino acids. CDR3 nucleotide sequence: TGTGCCAGCAGCCAAGATCCGGGTAAGCGGAATGAGCAGTTCTTC. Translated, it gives CASSQDPGKRNEQFF.